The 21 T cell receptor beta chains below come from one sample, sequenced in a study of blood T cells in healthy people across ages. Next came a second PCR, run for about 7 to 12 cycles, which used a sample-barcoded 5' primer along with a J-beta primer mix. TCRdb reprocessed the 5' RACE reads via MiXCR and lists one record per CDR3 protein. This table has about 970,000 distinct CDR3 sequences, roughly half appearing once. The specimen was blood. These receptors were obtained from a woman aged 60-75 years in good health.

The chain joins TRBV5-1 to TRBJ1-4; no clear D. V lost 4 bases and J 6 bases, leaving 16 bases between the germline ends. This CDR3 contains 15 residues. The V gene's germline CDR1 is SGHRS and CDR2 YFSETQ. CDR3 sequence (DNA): TGCGCCAGCAGCCCCTCACCCCAGAGAGATGAAAAACTGTTTTTT. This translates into CASSPSPQRDEKLFF.

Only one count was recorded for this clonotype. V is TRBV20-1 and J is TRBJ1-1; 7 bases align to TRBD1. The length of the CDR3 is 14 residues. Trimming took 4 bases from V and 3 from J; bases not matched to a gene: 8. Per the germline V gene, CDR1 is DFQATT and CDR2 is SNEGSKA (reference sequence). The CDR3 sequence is CSAITTGRDTEAFF. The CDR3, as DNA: TGCAGTGCTATCACGACAGGGAGGGACACTGAAGCTTTCTTT.

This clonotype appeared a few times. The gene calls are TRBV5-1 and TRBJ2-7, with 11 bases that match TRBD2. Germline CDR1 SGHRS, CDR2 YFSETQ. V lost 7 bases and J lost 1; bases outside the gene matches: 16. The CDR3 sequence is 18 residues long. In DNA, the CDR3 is TGCGCCAGCCGTTTCTCCGGGACTAGCGGTCTTATGTCCTACGAGCAGTACTTC. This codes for CASRFSGTSGLMSYEQYF.

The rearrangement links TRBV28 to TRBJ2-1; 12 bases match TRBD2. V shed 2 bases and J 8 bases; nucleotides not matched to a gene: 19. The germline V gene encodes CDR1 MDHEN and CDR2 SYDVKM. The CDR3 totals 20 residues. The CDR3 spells CASSLIRGVSASGRGDEQFF. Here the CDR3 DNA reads TGTGCCAGCAGTTTAATTCGGGGGGTGAGCGCTAGCGGGAGGGGCGATGAGCAGTTCTTC.

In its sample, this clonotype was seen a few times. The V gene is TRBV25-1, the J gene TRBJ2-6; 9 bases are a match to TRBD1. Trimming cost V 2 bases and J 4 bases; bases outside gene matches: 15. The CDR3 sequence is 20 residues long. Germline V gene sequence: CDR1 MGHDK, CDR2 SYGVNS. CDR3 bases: TGTGCCAGCAGTGAAGGGGGAGGGACAGGGCACCCTCTGGGGGCCAACGTCCTGACTTTC. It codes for CASSEGGGTGHPLGANVLTF.

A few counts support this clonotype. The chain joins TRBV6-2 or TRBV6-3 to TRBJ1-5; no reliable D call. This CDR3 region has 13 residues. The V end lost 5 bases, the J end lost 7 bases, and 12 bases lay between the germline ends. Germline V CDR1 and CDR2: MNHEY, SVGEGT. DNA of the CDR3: TGTGCCAGCAGTGGGTCCGTTTACCAGCCCCAGCATTTT. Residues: CASSGSVYQPQHF.

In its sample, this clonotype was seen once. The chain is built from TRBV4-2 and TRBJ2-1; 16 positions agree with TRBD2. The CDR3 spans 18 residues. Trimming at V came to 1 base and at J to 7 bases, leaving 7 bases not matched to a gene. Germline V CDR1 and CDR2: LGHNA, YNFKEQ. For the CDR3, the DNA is TGTGCCAGCAGCCAAGCCGGGACTAGCGGGAGGGCCGATAATGAGCAGTTCTTC. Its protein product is CASSQAGTSGRADNEQFF.

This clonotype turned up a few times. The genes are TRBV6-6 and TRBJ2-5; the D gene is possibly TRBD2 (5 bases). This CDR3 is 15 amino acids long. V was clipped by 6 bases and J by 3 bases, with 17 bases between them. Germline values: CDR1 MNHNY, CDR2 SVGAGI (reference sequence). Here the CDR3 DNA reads TGTGCCAGCAGCACAACGGACTCGGCTGAAGAGACCCAGTACTTC. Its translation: CASSTTDSAEETQYF.

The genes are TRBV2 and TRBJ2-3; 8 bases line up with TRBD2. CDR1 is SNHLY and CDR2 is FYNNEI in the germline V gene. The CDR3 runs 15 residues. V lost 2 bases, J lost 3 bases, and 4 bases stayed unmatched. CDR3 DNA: TGTGCCAGCAGTGAAATCCGGGAGGGAACAGATACGCAGTATTTT. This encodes CASSEIREGTDTQYF.

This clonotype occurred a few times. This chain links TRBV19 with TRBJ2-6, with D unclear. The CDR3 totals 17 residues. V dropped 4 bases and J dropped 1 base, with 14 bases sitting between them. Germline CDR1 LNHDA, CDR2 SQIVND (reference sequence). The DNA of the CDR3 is TGTGCCAGTAGTACCCATTCGACGGCATCTGGGGCCAACGTCCTGACTTTC. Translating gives CASSTHSTASGANVLTF.

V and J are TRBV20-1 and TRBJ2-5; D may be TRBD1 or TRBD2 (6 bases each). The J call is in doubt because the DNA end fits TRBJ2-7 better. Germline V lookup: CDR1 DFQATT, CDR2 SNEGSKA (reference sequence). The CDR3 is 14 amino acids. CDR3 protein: CSAGPRGAFYEQYF. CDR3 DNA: TGCAGTGCTGGGCCTAGGGGGGCTTTCTACGAGCAGTACTTC.

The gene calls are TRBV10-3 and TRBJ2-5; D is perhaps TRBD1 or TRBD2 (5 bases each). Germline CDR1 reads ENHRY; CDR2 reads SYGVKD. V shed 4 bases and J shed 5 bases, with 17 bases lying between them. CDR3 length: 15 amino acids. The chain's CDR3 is CAISAAAGTGETQYF. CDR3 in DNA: TGTGCCATCAGTGCCGCAGCAGGGACCGGCGAGACCCAGTACTTC.

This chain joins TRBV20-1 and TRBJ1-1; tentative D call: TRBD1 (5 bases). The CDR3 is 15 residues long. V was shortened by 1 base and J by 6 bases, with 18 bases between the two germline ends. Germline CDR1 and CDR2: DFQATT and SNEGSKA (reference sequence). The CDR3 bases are TGCAGTGCTAGAGCCCCGGGACTTCCTAACCCTGAAGCTTTCTTT. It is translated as CSARAPGLPNPEAFF.

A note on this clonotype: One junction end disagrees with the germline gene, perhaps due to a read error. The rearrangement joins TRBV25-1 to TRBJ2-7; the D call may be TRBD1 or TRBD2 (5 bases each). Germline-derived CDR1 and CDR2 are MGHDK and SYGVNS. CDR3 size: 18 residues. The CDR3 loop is CASSDYPSTGTDYVERYF. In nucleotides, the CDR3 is TGTGCCAGCAGTGACTATCCATCAACCGGGACCGATTACGTCGAGCGGTACTTC.

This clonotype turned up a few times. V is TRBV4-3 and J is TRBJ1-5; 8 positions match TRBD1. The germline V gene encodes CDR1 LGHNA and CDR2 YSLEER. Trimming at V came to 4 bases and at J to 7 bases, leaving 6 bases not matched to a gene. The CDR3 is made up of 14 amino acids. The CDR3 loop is CASSPGQGRQPQHF. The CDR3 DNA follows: TGCGCCAGCAGCCCAGGACAGGGCCGGCAGCCCCAGCATTTT.

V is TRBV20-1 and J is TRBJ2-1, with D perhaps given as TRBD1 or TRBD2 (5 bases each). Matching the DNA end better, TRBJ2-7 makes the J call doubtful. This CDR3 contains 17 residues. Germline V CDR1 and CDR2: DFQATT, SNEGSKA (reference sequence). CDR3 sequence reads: CSARSIGDRSSYNEQYF. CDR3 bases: TGCAGTGCTAGATCCATCGGGGACCGGAGCTCCTACAATGAGCAGTACTTC.

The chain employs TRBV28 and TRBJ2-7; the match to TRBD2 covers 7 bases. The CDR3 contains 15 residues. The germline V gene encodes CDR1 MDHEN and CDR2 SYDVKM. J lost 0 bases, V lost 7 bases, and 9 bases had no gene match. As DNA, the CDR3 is TGTGCCAGCATTCCGCGGGCTAGCGGCTCCTACGAGCAGTACTTC. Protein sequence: CASIPRASGSYEQYF.

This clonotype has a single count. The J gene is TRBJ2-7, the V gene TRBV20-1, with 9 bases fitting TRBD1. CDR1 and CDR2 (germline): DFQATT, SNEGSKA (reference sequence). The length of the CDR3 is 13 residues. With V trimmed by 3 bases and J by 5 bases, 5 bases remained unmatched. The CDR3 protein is CSASRDRANEQYF. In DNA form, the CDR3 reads TGCAGTGCTAGCCGGGACAGGGCCAACGAGCAGTACTTC.

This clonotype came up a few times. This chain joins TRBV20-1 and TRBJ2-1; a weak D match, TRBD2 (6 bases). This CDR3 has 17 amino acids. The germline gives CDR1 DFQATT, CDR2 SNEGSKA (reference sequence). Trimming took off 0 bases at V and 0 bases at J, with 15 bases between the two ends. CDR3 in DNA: TGCAGTGCTAGAGATGAAGTAGCGGACGGCTCCTACAATGAGCAGTTCTTC. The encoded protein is CSARDEVADGSYNEQFF.

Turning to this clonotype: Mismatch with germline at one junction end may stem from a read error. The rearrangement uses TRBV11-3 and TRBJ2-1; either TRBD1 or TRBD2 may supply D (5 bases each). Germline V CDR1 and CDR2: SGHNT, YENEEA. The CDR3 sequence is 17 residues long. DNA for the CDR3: TGTGCCAGCAGCTTAGATCGTAGGGGACCGCGGAGCAATGAGCCGTTCTTC. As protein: CASSLDRRGPRSNEPFF.

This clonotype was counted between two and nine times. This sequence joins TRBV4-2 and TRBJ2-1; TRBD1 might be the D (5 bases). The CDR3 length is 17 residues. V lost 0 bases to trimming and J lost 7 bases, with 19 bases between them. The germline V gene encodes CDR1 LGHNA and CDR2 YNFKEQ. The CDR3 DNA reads TGTGCCAGCAGCCAAGAATCAGGACAAACCCCCCCAAATGAGCAGTTCTTC. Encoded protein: CASSQESGQTPPNEQFF.